One and the same sample provided the 15 T cell receptor beta chains below, sequenced in a study of blood T cell repertoires in COVID-19. TCRdb's copy holds only in-frame clones and misses some; the assay was immunoSEQ multiplex PCR. The table records about 36,000 clones, 78% of them present only once. The material sequenced was peripheral blood. The receptors were gathered from a man aged 55 to 70 with acute or convalescent COVID-19.

CDR3 nucleotides: TGTGCCAGCAGCAGGGGACAGGGGGCGCGGGTTAACACTGAAGCTTTCTTT. Its protein is CASSRGQGARVNTEAFF. V gene TRBV5-4 combines with J gene TRBJ1-1, with 12 bases lining up with TRBD1. J gave up 2 bases and V 4 bases, and 9 bases lay outside the gene matches. The CDR3 loop spans 17 amino acids. CDR1 and CDR2 from the germline V gene are SGHNT and YYREEE (reference sequence).

This chain uses TRBV11-2 with TRBJ2-2; 8 nucleotides agree with TRBD2. This CDR3 spans 17 amino acids. From germline, CDR1 is SGHAT and CDR2 FQNNGV. V was clipped by 5 bases and J by 7 bases; unmatched bases: 15. CDR3 amino acids: CASSQTGTRWSIGELFF. The CDR3 region has the DNA TGTGCCAGCAGCCAAACCGGGACTAGGTGGTCGATCGGGGAGCTGTTTTTT.

This clone was seen a handful of times. V usage is TRBV6-5 and J usage is TRBJ2-3; 7 bases fit TRBD1. Germline V gene lookup returns CDR1 MNHEY and CDR2 SVGAGI. CDR3 length: 11 residues. V was pared by 8 bases and J by 5 bases, with 1 base of the junction left unmatched. CDR3 sequence reads: CASGTVDTQYF. Written as DNA, the CDR3 is TGTGCCAGCGGGACAGTAGATACGCAGTATTTT.

This chain links TRBV9 with TRBJ2-1, with D possibly TRBD2 on 6 matching bases. Germline V CDR1 and CDR2: SGDLS, YYNGEE. The V end was cut by 0 bases, the J end by 9 bases, with 16 bases between. The CDR3 length is 15 residues. This chain's CDR3 is CASSVEGRGVGEQFF. CDR3 nucleotide sequence: TGTGCCAGCAGCGTAGAGGGGCGGGGTGTCGGTGAGCAGTTCTTC.

The chain recombines TRBV27 with TRBJ1-1, with a tentative D call TRBD1 (6 bases). V was shortened by 3 bases and J by 5 bases, with 19 bases between the two germline ends. The CDR3 extends over 16 amino acids. Germline CDR1 and CDR2: MNHEY and SMNVEV (reference sequence). CDR3 DNA: TGTGCCAGCAGTTTTGTTTCCGGGGGGCGGGGGACTGAAGCTTTCTTT. Its protein is CASSFVSGGRGTEAFF.

The chain employs TRBV4-1 and TRBJ2-3, with 9 bases matching TRBD1. The CDR3 is made up of 19 amino acids. Germline V CDR1 and CDR2: MGHRA, YSYEKL. V lost 0 bases to trimming and J lost 2 bases; unmatched junction nucleotides: 12. The DNA for the CDR3 is TGCGCCAGCAGCCAAGATTTCATTGCGGGACAGGGACACACAGATACGCAGTATTTT. It is translated as CASSQDFIAGQGHTDTQYF.

In this sample, this clone turned up a few times. The chain links TRBV2 to TRBJ1-1; TRBD1 is a possible D gene (5 bases). Germline V gene sequence: CDR1 SNHLY, CDR2 FYNNEI. V gave up 6 bases and J gave up 1 base, with 9 bases separating them. The CDR3 has 13 amino acids. The CDR3 protein is CASRLGQNTEAFF. The CDR3 DNA follows: TGTGCCAGCAGACTCGGACAGAACACTGAAGCTTTCTTT.

This rearrangement joins TRBV27 to TRBJ1-5, with TRBD1 matching 9 bases. The germline gives CDR1 MNHEY, CDR2 SMNVEV (reference sequence). J was trimmed by 2 bases and V by 1 base; bases with no gene match: 3. This CDR3 spans 16 amino acids. The CDR3 here is CASSLWGQGGNQPQHF. The CDR3 DNA reads as TGTGCCAGCAGTTTATGGGGACAGGGAGGCAATCAGCCCCAGCATTTT.

A word on this clone: A junction end diverges from the germline sequence, so it may reflect a read error. The chain carries TRBV7-7 and TRBJ2-7; 8 bases line up with TRBD2. The CDR3 extends over 12 amino acids. Germline V gene data show CDR1 as SSHAT and CDR2 as FNYEAQ (reference sequence). The CDR3 coding sequence is TGTGCTAGCAGCTCGGCGGGAGGCGAGCAGTACTTC. Its protein is CASSSAGGEQYF.

J is TRBJ2-1 and V is TRBV11-3, with 11 bases identical to TRBD2. CDR3 size: 13 residues. The ends lost 5 bases at V and 15 bases at J; junction bases unmatched: 9. Germline-derived CDR1 and CDR2 are SGHNT and YENEEA. CDR3 coding DNA: TGTGCCAGCAGCCCGCTGACTAGCGGGAACGGGTTCTTC. It yields the protein CASSPLTSGNGFF.

The genes are TRBV6-5 and TRBJ2-1; 10 nucleotides line up with TRBD2. J gave up 4 bases and V 6 bases, and 3 bases lay outside the gene matches. Germline assignment: CDR1 MNHEY and CDR2 SVGAGI. This CDR3 spans 14 amino acids. CDR3 bases: TGTGCCAGCAGACTAGCGGGATGGTACAATGAGCAGTTCTTC. Translating it yields CASRLAGWYNEQFF.

V gene TRBV28 combines with J gene TRBJ2-2; perhaps TRBD2 as D (7 bases). The germline CDR1 and CDR2 sequences are MDHEN and SYDVKM. This CDR3 comprises 15 residues. V dropped 4 bases and J dropped 3 bases, with 12 bases sitting between them. Here the CDR3 reads CASSWGGLDTGELFF. CDR3 sequence (DNA): TGTGCCAGCAGTTGGGGGGGGCTGGACACCGGGGAGCTGTTTTTT. The variable domain in full, completed from reference TRBV28 and TRBJ2-2, reads DVKVTQSSRYLVKRTGEKVFLECVQDMDHENMFWYRQDPGLGLRLIYFSYDVKMKEKGDIPEGYSVSREKKERFSLILESASTNQTSMYLCASSWGGLDTGELFFGEGSRLTVL.

The chain joins TRBV5-1 to TRBJ1-2; D gene unclear. Germline-derived CDR1 and CDR2 are SGHRS and YFSETQ. Trimming removed 4 bases from V and 3 bases from J, with 16 bases in between. The CDR3 extends over 15 amino acids. CDR3 region: CASSENLQSYYGYTF. In nucleotides, the CDR3 is TGCGCCAGCAGCGAAAACCTACAGAGTTACTATGGCTACACCTTC.

The chain has TRBV4-1 and TRBJ2-7; 10 positions match TRBD1. V lost 0 bases, J lost 2 bases, and 1 base stayed unmatched. This CDR3 region has 15 residues. Per the germline V gene, CDR1 is MGHRA and CDR2 is YSYEKL. The CDR3 spells CASSQEGQGPYEQYF. The CDR3 DNA follows: TGCGCCAGCAGCCAAGAGGGACAGGGGCCCTACGAGCAGTACTTC.

The chain joins TRBV25-1 to TRBJ1-1; TRBD1 is a possible D gene (5 bases). V was clipped by 8 bases and J by 10 bases, with 20 bases between them. CDR1 is MGHDK and CDR2 is SYGVNS in the germline V gene. The CDR3 loop spans 13 amino acids. In nucleotides, the CDR3 is TGTGCCAGCCAAGGGAACTGGGGGGTAAGAGCTTTCTTT. This encodes CASQGNWGVRAFF.